These 16 T cell receptor beta chains were sequenced from one sample in a study of T cells after yellow fever vaccination. TCRdb reprocessed the 5' RACE reads via MiXCR and lists one record per CDR3 protein. The sample contains roughly 400,000 distinct CDR3 sequences, about 19% of which appear only once. This sample comprised PBMCs, obtained before the yellow fever booster vaccination. These receptors all come from a man between 18 and 35 years old who received the YFV17D yellow fever vaccine.

The chain carries TRBV6-2 or TRBV6-3 and TRBJ2-5; D is undetermined. V was trimmed by 4 bases and J by 5 bases, leaving 8 bases between them. The CDR3 length is 12 residues. Per germline, CDR1 MNHEY and CDR2 SVGEGT. CDR3 coding DNA: TGTGCCAGCAGTTTCAGGCTGGAGACCCAGTACTTC. This sequence encodes CASSFRLETQYF.

This clonotype was seen only a few times. J is TRBJ2-2 and V is TRBV29-1; D is tentatively TRBD1 or TRBD2 (9 bases each). This CDR3 contains 15 residues. V was clipped by 7 bases and J by 9 bases, with 24 bases between them. Germline CDR1 SQVTM, CDR2 ANQGSEA. The CDR3 bases are TGCAGCGCTAGCGGGACAGGGTTTCCCAACCGGGAGCTGTTTTTT. Protein sequence: CSASGTGFPNRELFF.

J is TRBJ2-2 and V is TRBV20-1; 7 bases match TRBD2. V shed 6 bases, J shed 0 bases, and the junction held 4 bases outside the gene matches. CDR3 size: 14 residues. The germline V gene encodes CDR1 DFQATT and CDR2 SNEGSKA (reference sequence). This CDR3 reads CSATRGANTGELFF. Written as DNA, the CDR3 is TGCAGTGCAACTCGGGGGGCGAACACCGGGGAGCTGTTTTTT.

This clonotype has more than one count but fewer than ten. The chain couples TRBV10-3 to TRBJ2-2, with a weak D call TRBD1 (6 bases). This CDR3 spans 15 amino acids. In germline, CDR1 is ENHRY, CDR2 SYGVKD. V lost 0 bases and J lost 4, with 9 bases in between. CDR3 DNA: TGTGCCATCAGTGAGTCCTCAGGGGCCACCGGGGAGCTGTTTTTT. It encodes CAISESSGATGELFF.

This rearrangement joins TRBV18 to TRBJ2-3; no definite D call. CDR3 length: 11 residues. V gave up 8 bases and J gave up 2 bases, with 5 bases separating them. In germline, CDR1 is KGHSH, CDR2 LQKENI. The CDR3 here is CASLNTDTQYF. In DNA form, the CDR3 reads TGTGCCAGCCTAAACACAGATACGCAGTATTTT.

The chain links TRBV7-2 to TRBJ1-1; TRBD1 aligns across 7 bases. Germline V gene data show CDR1 as SGHTA and CDR2 as FQGNSA. The CDR3 runs 14 residues. Trimming cost V 4 bases and J 0 bases; bases outside gene matches: 2. The CDR3 bases are TGTGCCAGCAGCTGGGGGACAGTGAACACTGAAGCTTTCTTT. Protein: CASSWGTVNTEAFF.

This clonotype came up a few times. This chain uses TRBV9 with TRBJ2-7; D perhaps matches TRBD1 (5 bases). V lost 5 bases, J lost 5 bases, and 29 bases lay in between. CDR3 length: 18 residues. Germline V lookup: CDR1 SGDLS, CDR2 YYNGEE. The CDR3 DNA sequence: TGTGCCAGCAGGGCCCCTCCCTGGTGGCCAAATACAGGTAACGAGCAGTACTTC. It specifies CASRAPPWWPNTGNEQYF.

The V gene is TRBV10-3, the J gene TRBJ1-1, with 7 bases aligning to TRBD1. From germline, CDR1 is ENHRY and CDR2 SYGVKD. CDR3 length: 15 amino acids. Trimming took 3 bases from V and 14 from J; bases not matched to a gene: 18. The DNA for the CDR3 is TGTGCCATCAGTGACGGTGGGTCAGGGGGAAGGGGAGACTTCTTT. As protein: CAISDGGSGGRGDFF.

The V call is TRBV13, the J call TRBJ2-5; 10 bases are a match to TRBD2. CDR1 is PRHDT and CDR2 is FYEKMQ in the germline V gene (reference sequence). The CDR3 is 15 residues long. J lost 5 bases, V lost 1 base, and 4 bases had no gene match. Written as DNA, the CDR3 is TGTGCCAGCAGCTTAGATAGCGGGGGGTACGAGACCCAGTACTTC. It yields the protein CASSLDSGGYETQYF.

The chain joins TRBV5-8 to TRBJ2-1, with D possibly TRBD2 on 6 matching bases. Trimming shortened V by 2 bases and J by 0 bases, and 15 bases separated the two germline ends. Germline values: CDR1 SGHTS, CDR2 YDEGEE. The CDR3 loop spans 17 amino acids. CDR3 sequence (DNA): TGTGCCAGCAGCTTCCTGGGAGGCCACGGCTCCTACAATGAGCAGTTCTTC. It specifies CASSFLGGHGSYNEQFF.

The V and J genes are TRBV3-1 and TRBJ2-1, with D possibly TRBD1 on 5 matching bases. This CDR3 spans 14 amino acids. Germline V CDR1 and CDR2: LGHDT, YNNKEL (reference sequence). Between the trimmed V and J ends, which lost 5 bases and 6 bases, there was a span of 14 bases. The CDR3 nucleotides read TGTGCCAGCAGCTCAGCGTTAGGGGTCAATGAGCAGTTCTTC. Amino acid sequence: CASSSALGVNEQFF.

The chain recombines TRBV4-3 with TRBJ1-4; D might be TRBD1 (5 bases). Trimming removed 4 bases from V and 7 bases from J, with 16 bases in between. This CDR3 comprises 15 residues. CDR1 and CDR2 from the germline V gene are LGHNA and YSLEER. CDR3 residues: CASSPRGLPGEKLFF. CDR3 coding DNA: TGCGCCAGCAGCCCACGGGGACTTCCCGGTGAAAAACTGTTTTTT.

This clonotype appeared many times. The chain couples TRBV7-8 to TRBJ2-5; TRBD1 aligns across 7 bases. Per germline, CDR1 SGHVS and CDR2 FQNEAQ. J was trimmed by 1 base and V by 5 bases; bases with no gene match: 4. The CDR3 sequence is 14 residues long. For the CDR3, the DNA is TGTGCCAGCAGCGCATACAGGGGCCAAGAGACCCAGTACTTC. It specifies CASSAYRGQETQYF. Supplemented by reference TRBV7-8 and TRBJ2-5, the full variable domain reads GAGVSQSPRYKVAKRGQDVALRCDPISGHVSLFWYQQALGQGPEFLTYFQNEAQLDKSGLPSDRFFAERPEGSVSTLKIQRTQQEDSAVYLCASSAYRGQETQYFGPGTRLLVL.

There are many counts of this clonotype. The J gene is TRBJ2-1, the V gene TRBV9; 8 positions agree with TRBD2. Germline V gene sequence: CDR1 SGDLS, CDR2 YYNGEE. The CDR3 extends over 16 amino acids. The junction had 9 bases not matched to a gene; V was cut back by 0 bases and J by 7 bases. The CDR3 region has the DNA TGTGCCAGCAGCGTAGCGGGGGGGCCGTCGATAAATGAGCAGTTCTTC. Translated: CASSVAGGPSINEQFF.

A few counts support this clonotype. V usage is TRBV6-5 and J usage is TRBJ1-5, with D tentatively TRBD1 (5 bases). Per the germline V gene, CDR1 is MNHEY and CDR2 is SVGAGI. The CDR3 loop spans 14 amino acids. V was cut by 7 bases and J by 9 bases, with 19 bases left in between. As DNA, the CDR3 is TGTGCCAGCAAGGGTTCGGAGGGGAGGGGGCCCCAGCATTTT. It encodes CASKGSEGRGPQHF.

At least ten counts were recorded for this clonotype. V and J are TRBV6-5 and TRBJ2-2; D remains ambiguous. Germline CDR1 is MNHEY and CDR2 is SVGAGI. V lost 6 bases and J lost 7, with 15 bases in between. This CDR3 has 14 amino acids. In DNA form, the CDR3 reads TGTGCCAGCAGGCCGCCGGGTTCTAGCGGGGAGCTGTTTTTT. This translates into CASRPPGSSGELFF.